This entry concerns a single T cell receptor beta chain. In the authors' methods: The assay estimated nucleated cells by amplifying reference gene primers. Assay used: immunoSEQ multiplex PCR; TCRdb lists only in-frame clones, some missing. The V and J calls and the clone size are those of that table, but D and trimming were determined from the DNA. Counted here are about 240,000 clones, about four fifths occurring once; the ten biggest clones make up roughly 9.6%. V gave up 6 bases and J gave up 0 bases; unmatched junction bases: 5. The CDR3 contains 15 residues. Germline V gene data show CDR1 as LNHDA and CDR2 as SQIVND (reference sequence). The data were obtained in a study of blood T cell repertoires in COVID-19.

The chain uses TRBV19 and TRBJ1-3; TRBD1 aligns across 7 bases. The clonotype originates from a woman of 80 years or more with acute or convalescent COVID-19. The sample taken for sequencing was peripheral blood. CDR3 sequence (DNA): TGTGCCAGTAGATATACAGGGGACTCTGGAAACACCATATATTTT. Translated: CASRYTGDSGNTIYF. Full variable domain (outside the CDR3, taken from reference TRBV19 and TRBJ1-3): DGGITQSPKYLFRKEGQNVTLSCEQNLNHDAMYWYRQDPGQGLRLIYYSQIVNDFQKGDIAEGYSVSREKKESFPLTVTSAQKNPTAFYLCASRYTGDSGNTIYFGEGSWLTVV.